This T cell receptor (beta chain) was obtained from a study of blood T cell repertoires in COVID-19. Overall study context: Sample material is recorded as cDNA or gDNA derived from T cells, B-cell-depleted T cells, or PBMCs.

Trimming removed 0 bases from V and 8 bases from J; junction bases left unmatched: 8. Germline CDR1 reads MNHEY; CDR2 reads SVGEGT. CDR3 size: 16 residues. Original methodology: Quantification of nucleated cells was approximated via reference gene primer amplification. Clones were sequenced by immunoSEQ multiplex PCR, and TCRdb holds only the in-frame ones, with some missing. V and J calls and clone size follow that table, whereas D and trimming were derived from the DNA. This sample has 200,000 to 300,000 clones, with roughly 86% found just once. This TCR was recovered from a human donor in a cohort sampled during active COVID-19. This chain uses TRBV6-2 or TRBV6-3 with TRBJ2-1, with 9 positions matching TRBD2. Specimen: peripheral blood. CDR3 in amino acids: CASSYSTAGGADEQFF. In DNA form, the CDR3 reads TGTGCCAGCAGTTACTCAACAGCGGGAGGTGCCGATGAGCAGTTCTTC.